The present T cell receptor (beta chain) was sequenced within a study of regulatory T cells in long-lasting Graves disease. The wider study: By definition, persistent Graves' disease involved antithyroid drugs for over 5 years alongside positive TSH receptor antibodies.

Indicated time point: persistent/refractory GD, antithyroid drugs over 5 years with positive TRAb. Construction of the TCR library relied on RNA isolated from PBMCs. Combining iRepertoire HTBI primers with Arm-PCR of CDR3 regions, the authors built TCR beta libraries. In TCRdb, the multiplex PCR reads were re-called with MiXCR into one record per CDR3 protein. The table includes about 400,000 distinct CDR3 sequences, around 20% detected once. Germline assignment: CDR1 DFQATT and CDR2 SNEGSKA (reference sequence). Trimming left V 3 bases short and J 3 bases short, with 6 bases between. The CDR3 contains 11 residues.

The source is a female donor with Graves disease. The sample here was peripheral blood mononuclear cells (PBMCs), taken when the disease was refractory, from a patient treated with antithyroid drugs. J is TRBJ2-7 and V is TRBV20-1; D is unclear. The CDR3 DNA follows: TGCAGTGCTAGTTCCCTCTACGAGCAGTACTTC. It specifies CSASSLYEQYF.